These 31 T cell receptor beta chains originate from one sample sequenced in a study of beta chain features in type 1 diabetes. Study results and limitations: All four CD4+ subsets of Type 1 diabetes patients contained TCRB CDR3s that were moderately but significantly shorter.

Their cognate antigens are unknown. Expressed TCRB transcripts were sequenced because the entire RNA isolate underwent reverse transcription. Only in-frame clones appear in the TCRdb table, and some are missing; sequencing was by immunoSEQ multiplex PCR. The sample lists hundreds of thousands of clones, about a tenth occurring once. Sequenced input: naive CD4+ T cells from blood. These receptors came from a man aged 25-45 years with type 1 diabetes.

V and J are TRBV23-1 and TRBJ1-4; TRBD1 aligns across 7 bases. TRBV23-1 carries the ORF label, with uncertain function. The V and J ends lost 0 bases and 8 bases, in that order; junction bases with no gene match: 3. This CDR3 has 14 residues. In nucleotides, the CDR3 is TGCGCCAGCAGTCAATCGGGGGACAGCGAAAAACTGTTTTTT. Its protein product is CASSQSGDSEKLFF.

This clone appeared a few times. V usage is TRBV19 and J usage is TRBJ1-5; no definite D call. CDR3 size: 14 residues. The V and J ends lost 3 bases and 3 bases respectively, with 9 bases between them. The germline V gene encodes CDR1 LNHDA and CDR2 SQIVND (reference sequence). Here the CDR3 DNA reads TGTGCCAGTAGTATGCGGGCAGACAATCAGCCCCAGCATTTT. It translates to CASSMRADNQPQHF.

The V and J genes are TRBV14 and TRBJ2-1; 8 bases map to TRBD1. V shed 4 bases and J 7 bases; nucleotides not matched to a gene: 6. CDR3 size: 14 residues. From germline, CDR1 is SGHDN and CDR2 FVKESK. As DNA, the CDR3 is TGTGCCAGCAGCCCCCGACAGGGGACGAATGAGCAGTTCTTC. It yields the protein CASSPRQGTNEQFF.

This clone was counted ten times or more. The chain recombines TRBV29-1 with TRBJ2-7, with a weak D call TRBD1 (5 bases). Germline-derived CDR1 and CDR2 are SQVTM and ANQGSEA. The V end was cut by 4 bases, the J end by 0 bases, with 7 bases between. The CDR3 loop spans 12 amino acids. The CDR3 reads CSVGQLSYEQYF. DNA of the CDR3: TGCAGCGTTGGACAGCTCTCCTACGAGCAGTACTTC.

The gene calls are TRBV7-2 and TRBJ1-2; D is uncertain. From germline, CDR1 is SGHTA and CDR2 FQGNSA. The CDR3 extends over 15 amino acids. With 2 bases removed from V and 5 bases from J, the gap between germline ends came to 15 bases. CDR3 coding DNA: TGTGCCAGCAGCTTAAATTTCGTTTCGCGGTATGGCTACACCTTC. This encodes CASSLNFVSRYGYTF.

V gene TRBV15 combines with J gene TRBJ2-7; 8 bases map to TRBD1. The CDR3 totals 14 residues. Looked up from germline, CDR1 is LNHNV and CDR2 is YYDKDF (reference sequence). V dropped 2 bases and J dropped 7; count of bases not matched to a gene: 7. The DNA of the CDR3 is TGTGCCACCAGCAGAAACAGGGGGTTAGGGGAGCAGTACTTC. Protein: CATSRNRGLGEQYF. The whole variable domain, filled in from reference TRBV15 and TRBJ2-7, reads DAMVIQNPRYQVTQFGKPVTLSCSQTLNHNVMYWYQQKSSQAPKLLFHYYDKDFNNEADTPDNFQSRRPNTSFCFLDIRSPGLGDTAMYLCATSRNRGLGEQYFGPGTRLTVT.

This clone was counted a few times. The chain combines TRBV2 with TRBJ1-2; 9 bases are shared with TRBD1. CDR1 SNHLY and CDR2 FYNNEI come from the germline V gene. Unmatched junction bases numbered 7, after V lost 6 bases and J lost 8 bases. CDR3 length equals 13 residues. CDR3 region: CASRMDRGNGYTF. The CDR3 bases are TGTGCCAGCAGGATGGACAGGGGAAACGGCTACACCTTC.

This clone was seen more than once but under ten times. J is TRBJ1-4 and V is TRBV7-8; D remains unclear. Germline V gene sequence: CDR1 SGHVS, CDR2 FQNEAQ. The CDR3 runs 15 residues. V was shortened by 4 bases and J by 12 bases, with 21 bases between the two germline ends. The CDR3 spells CASSSRTAPGNELFF. The CDR3 DNA sequence: TGTGCCAGCAGCTCCAGGACGGCCCCGGGGAACGAACTGTTTTTT.

This clone was seen a handful of times. V usage is TRBV9 and J usage is TRBJ1-2, with D perhaps TRBD1 (5 bases). V was shortened by 2 bases and J by 0 bases, with 8 bases between the two germline ends. The CDR3 is 14 residues long. The germline gives CDR1 SGDLS, CDR2 YYNGEE. The CDR3: CASSVAGPNYGYTF. The DNA of the CDR3 is TGTGCCAGCAGCGTTGCAGGGCCTAACTATGGCTACACCTTC. The full variable domain, in which reference TRBV9 and TRBJ1-2 provide the parts outside the CDR3, is DSGVTQTPKHLITATGQRVTLRCSPRSGDLSVYWYQQSLDQGLQFLIQYYNGEERAKGNILERFSAQQFPDLHSELNLSSLELGDSALYFCASSVAGPNYGYTFGSGTRLTVV.

This clone was seen a handful of times. This chain links TRBV29-1 with TRBJ1-5; D not resolved. V was clipped by 1 base and J by 0 bases, with 7 bases between them. This CDR3 is 14 amino acids long. Germline-derived CDR1 and CDR2 are SQVTM and ANQGSEA. The CDR3 loop is CSVEGGLSNQPQHF. The CDR3 nucleotides are TGCAGCGTTGAAGGAGGACTTAGCAATCAGCCCCAGCATTTT.

This chain joins TRBV7-3 and TRBJ2-5, with TRBD2 matching over 13 bases. This CDR3 contains 16 residues. Germline loops: CDR1 SGHTA, CDR2 FQGTGA. With V trimmed by 4 bases and J by 3 bases, 5 bases remained unmatched. DNA of the CDR3: TGTGCCAGCAGCTCCCCCGGACTAGCGGGGGAAGAGACCCAGTACTTC. Translating it yields CASSSPGLAGEETQYF.

The chain has TRBV5-1 and TRBJ2-2, with TRBD1 identical over 7 bases. Per germline, CDR1 SGHRS and CDR2 YFSETQ. The CDR3 runs 14 residues. J gave up 5 bases and V 4 bases, and 5 bases lay outside the gene matches. The CDR3 loop reads CASSPQTGTGELFF. CDR3 nucleotide sequence: TGCGCCAGCAGCCCCCAGACAGGGACCGGGGAGCTGTTTTTT. Using reference TRBV5-1 and TRBJ2-2 for the parts outside the CDR3, the full variable domain is KAGVTQTPRYLIKTRGQQVTLSCSPISGHRSVSWYQQTPGQGLQFLFEYFSETQRNKGNFPGRFSGRQFSNSRSEMNVSTLELGDSALYLCASSPQTGTGELFFGEGSRLTVL.

In this sample, this clone turned up a few times. V and J are TRBV28 and TRBJ1-1; D is ambiguous. The length of the CDR3 is 12 residues. From germline, CDR1 is MDHEN and CDR2 SYDVKM. The germline V and J ends were trimmed by 8 bases and 11 bases, with 18 bases remaining between them. The DNA for the CDR3 is TGTGCCAGCCATTCGGCAGGACTGAGGGCTTTCTTT. It translates to CASHSAGLRAFF.

V gene TRBV2 combines with J gene TRBJ2-3; D is unresolved. Germline CDR1 is SNHLY and CDR2 is FYNNEI. With 6 bases removed from V and 0 bases from J, the gap between germline ends came to 13 bases. The CDR3 runs to 15 residues. This CDR3 reads CASRAKDRSTDTQYF. CDR3 bases: TGTGCCAGCAGAGCGAAGGATAGGAGCACAGATACGCAGTATTTT.

This chain connects TRBV10-3 to TRBJ1-2, with 9 bases identical to TRBD1. Germline values: CDR1 ENHRY, CDR2 SYGVKD. This CDR3 has 14 residues. Germline trimming cut 3 bases from V and 9 bases from J; bases unmatched to any gene: 8. CDR3 coding DNA: TGTGCCATCAGTGATGGGACAGGGCCTTCGAGCTACACCTTC. Translation gives CAISDGTGPSSYTF.

The chain couples TRBV4-2 to TRBJ1-5; no reliable D call. V lost 2 bases and J lost 3, with 14 bases in between. The CDR3 length is 16 residues. Per germline, CDR1 LGHNA and CDR2 YNFKEQ. For the CDR3, the DNA is TGTGCCAGCAGCCAAAAACCGGGAGGCCCCAATCAGCCCCAGCATTTT. It codes for CASSQKPGGPNQPQHF.

This clone appeared a few times. The rearrangement uses TRBV6-5 and TRBJ1-6, with no clear D. Trimming pared 2 bases from V and 10 bases from J, leaving 12 bases between. Germline V gene sequence: CDR1 MNHEY, CDR2 SVGAGI. CDR3 length equals 14 residues. The CDR3 spells CASSYPGKESPLHF. DNA for the CDR3: TGTGCCAGCAGTTACCCCGGGAAAGAATCACCCCTCCACTTT.

This clone was seen ten or more times. This chain uses TRBV15 with TRBJ2-3; D is possibly TRBD2 (5 bases). The CDR3 runs to 12 residues. Trimming removed 1 base from V and 8 bases from J, with 7 bases in between. Germline V gene data show CDR1 as LNHNV and CDR2 as YYDKDF (reference sequence). The CDR3: CATSRVAGTQYF. The CDR3 DNA reads TGTGCCACCAGCAGAGTCGCGGGTACGCAGTATTTT.

This clone was seen a handful of times. The chain joins TRBV5-4 to TRBJ1-1; weak D call: TRBD1 (6 bases). The CDR3 is 16 residues long. CDR1 and CDR2 from the germline V gene are SGHNT and YYREEE (reference sequence). Trimming shortened V by 5 bases and J by 4 bases, and 21 bases separated the two germline ends. The CDR3 nucleotides read TGTGCCAGCAGTAGTATACACCAGGGGCTTAGCACTGAAGCTTTCTTT. Translating it yields CASSSIHQGLSTEAFF.

This rearrangement joins TRBV4-3 to TRBJ2-1, with 8 nucleotides matching TRBD2. The CDR3 covers 16 residues. Germline CDR1 reads LGHNA; CDR2 reads YSLEER. The V gene end was trimmed by 0 bases and the J gene end by 9 bases; junction bases not matched to a gene: 10. The CDR3 region has the DNA TGCGCCAGCAGCCAAGATATGCTAGCGGGCAAAGGTGAGCAGTTCTTC. Its protein product is CASSQDMLAGKGEQFF.

This chain joins TRBV2 and TRBJ2-3; possible D gene TRBD2, 6 bases. Germline lookup yields CDR1 SNHLY and CDR2 FYNNEI. The CDR3 spans 13 residues. V was trimmed by 7 bases and J by 3 bases, leaving 11 bases between them. The CDR3 nucleotides read TGTGCCAGCAACGGGGGTCTGACAGATACGCAGTATTTT. It codes for CASNGGLTDTQYF.

A few counts support this clone. The chain employs TRBV10-3 and TRBJ1-2, with 8 bases aligning to TRBD1. V was clipped by 4 bases and J by 4 bases; unmatched bases: 5. This CDR3 contains 14 residues. Germline V gene data show CDR1 as ENHRY and CDR2 as SYGVKD. The DNA for the CDR3 is TGTGCCATCAGTGCTGACAGGGGCCCCTATGGCTACACCTTC. Its protein product is CAISADRGPYGYTF.

The rearrangement links TRBV6-1 to TRBJ2-7; possibly TRBD1 for D (5 bases). Per germline, CDR1 MNHNS and CDR2 SASEGT. The CDR3 covers 16 residues. Deletions cut 3 bases from V and 0 bases from J, with 15 bases between. CDR3 region: CASSEKIRGNSYEQYF. The CDR3, as DNA: TGTGCCAGCAGTGAGAAGATTAGGGGAAACTCCTACGAGCAGTACTTC.

The chain couples TRBV7-9 to TRBJ1-2, with D possibly matching TRBD1 (5 bases). The CDR3 totals 13 residues. V was cut by 0 bases and J by 3 bases, with 5 bases left in between. CDR1 and CDR2 (germline): SEHNR, FQNEAQ (reference sequence). The chain's CDR3 is CASSLARDYGYTF. The CDR3 coding sequence is TGTGCCAGCAGCTTAGCCAGGGACTATGGCTACACCTTC. The whole variable domain, filled in from reference TRBV7-9 and TRBJ1-2, reads DTGVSQNPRHKITKRGQNVTFRCDPISEHNRLYWYRQTLGQGPEFLTYFQNEAQLEKSRLLSDRFSAERPKGSFSTLEIQRTEQGDSAMYLCASSLARDYGYTFGSGTRLTVV.

The chain is built from TRBV18 and TRBJ2-1, with D unresolved. The CDR3 is 15 amino acids. V was trimmed by 3 bases and J by 4 bases, leaving 13 bases between them. CDR1 is KGHSH, CDR2 LQKENI, per germline. The CDR3 loop reads CASSPSGPDYNEQFF. Written as DNA, the CDR3 is TGTGCCAGCTCACCGTCTGGGCCAGATTACAATGAGCAGTTCTTC.

The gene calls are TRBV18 and TRBJ2-7; tentatively, D is TRBD2 (7 bases). The length of the CDR3 is 15 residues. Germline values: CDR1 KGHSH, CDR2 LQKENI. Trimming shortened V by 4 bases and J by 5 bases, and 18 bases separated the two germline ends. Here the CDR3 DNA reads TGTGCCAGCTCACTGGGGGGGGCGCCGAGGGACGAGCAGTACTTC. Amino acid sequence: CASSLGGAPRDEQYF.

This clone was observed a few times. J is TRBJ1-6 and V is TRBV6-1, with a weak D call TRBD1 (5 bases). CDR1 is MNHNS, CDR2 SASEGT, per germline. The CDR3 contains 14 residues. Trimming stripped 8 bases from V and 7 bases from J, with 15 bases between. The CDR3 sequence is CASGPGLENSPLHF. The CDR3 DNA is TGTGCCAGCGGCCCGGGACTAGAGAATTCACCCCTCCACTTT.

This clone was detected a few times. V gene TRBV25-1 combines with J gene TRBJ2-5, with 9 bases identical to TRBD1. The CDR3 covers 16 residues. Unmatched junction bases numbered 6, after V lost 2 bases and J lost 2 bases. The germline V gene encodes CDR1 MGHDK and CDR2 SYGVNS. In DNA form, the CDR3 reads TGTGCCAGCAGTGAACTGGGACAGGGCAAACAAGAGACCCAGTACTTC. Its protein is CASSELGQGKQETQYF.

The V and J genes are TRBV7-2 and TRBJ2-7; weak D call: TRBD1 (6 bases). Trimming removed 6 bases from V and 6 bases from J, with 15 bases in between. Germline lookup yields CDR1 SGHTA and CDR2 FQGNSA. The CDR3 sequence is 13 residues long. CDR3 loop: CASSFYGQSEQYF. CDR3 sequence (DNA): TGTGCCAGCAGTTTTTACGGACAGAGCGAGCAGTACTTC.

V is TRBV2 and J is TRBJ1-4; TRBD1 agrees at 9 bases. The V and J ends lost 4 bases and 6 bases, in that order; junction bases with no gene match: 3. The CDR3 is made up of 14 amino acids. Germline loops: CDR1 SNHLY, CDR2 FYNNEI. CDR3: CASSADRGDEKLFF. In DNA, the CDR3 is TGTGCCAGCAGTGCGGACAGGGGTGATGAAAAACTGTTTTTT.

The chain joins TRBV14 to TRBJ1-5; TRBD1 might be the D (5 bases). V was pared by 6 bases and J by 5 bases, with 14 bases between. The CDR3 contains 14 residues. The V gene's germline CDR1 is SGHDN and CDR2 FVKESK. For the CDR3, the DNA is TGTGCCAGCAGTGCTTCAGGGAATCATCAGCCCCAGCATTTT. Protein sequence: CASSASGNHQPQHF.